This T cell receptor beta chain stems from a study of blood T cell repertoires in COVID-19. For the study at large: Italy, Spain and the United States were the sources of the convalescent and acute COVID-19 samples. In each case, the material was cDNA or gDNA derived from T cells, B-cell-depleted T cells, or PBMCs.

Notes on this clone: The same CDR3 can be traced to other DNA sequences in this sample.

Original analysis: Amplification of reference gene primers was used by the study to estimate nucleated cell counts. Assay: immunoSEQ multiplex PCR; the TCRdb copy retains only in-frame clones and omits some. Clone size and V and J calls were adopted from that table, with D and trimming inferred from the DNA. The data show under 250,000 clones, with approximately 90% seen just once and approximately 10% held by the top ten. Followed longitudinally, the Seattle patients had been enrolled during active infection. Trimming took off 2 bases at V and 4 bases at J, with 3 bases between the two ends. CDR1 is MNHNS, CDR2 SASEGT, per germline. This CDR3 is built from 11 residues.

V usage is TRBV6-1 and J usage is TRBJ2-7; D unresolved. The sequence derives from a man aged 50-60 years with COVID-19, enrolled during active disease. Sequencing was carried out using peripheral blood. The CDR3 region has the DNA TGTGCCAGCAGTGAATATTACGAGCAGTACTTC. Its translation: CASSEYYEQYF.